What follows are 25 T cell receptor beta chains derived from one specimen sequenced in a study of blood T cells in healthy people across ages. Alongside a J-beta primer mix, a sample-barcoded 5' primer served in a second PCR lasting about 7 to 12 cycles. TCRdb ran MiXCR on the 5' RACE reads and lists one entry per CDR3 protein. This sample has 1.5 million or so distinct CDR3 sequences; 42% occur once, and the top ten carry roughly 7.9%. Sequencing was carried out using blood. The receptor set was obtained from a woman aged 18-29 years in good health.

V usage is TRBV20-1 and J usage is TRBJ2-1, with 8 bases aligning to TRBD2. With V trimmed by 0 bases and J by 1 base, 8 bases remained unmatched. Germline V lookup: CDR1 DFQATT, CDR2 SNEGSKA (reference sequence). The CDR3 is 17 residues long. The CDR3 region is CSARDPTSADSYNEQFF. DNA of the CDR3: TGCAGTGCTAGAGACCCGACTAGCGCCGATTCCTACAATGAGCAGTTCTTC.

Remarks on this clonotype: One junction end does not reproduce the germline sequence, and a read error may be involved. The chain is built from TRBV28 and TRBJ1-1; 10 bases map to TRBD1. The CDR3 totals 17 residues. Germline CDR1 is MDHEN and CDR2 is SYDVKM. In DNA, the CDR3 is TGTGCCATCTCGACTTGGACAGGGGGGTCCCAGAACCCTGAAGCTTTCTTT. Amino acids: CAISTWTGGSQNPEAFF.

This clonotype was seen many times. The chain employs TRBV6-1 and TRBJ2-7; no definite D call. The germline gives CDR1 MNHNS, CDR2 SASEGT. Trimming removed 2 bases from V and 2 bases from J, with 7 bases in between. There are 13 residues in the CDR3. In DNA form, the CDR3 reads TGTGCCAGCAGTGAAAACGGGCCCTACGAGCAGTACTTC. Translated: CASSENGPYEQYF.

This clonotype has just a few counts. The chain couples TRBV12-3 or TRBV12-4 to TRBJ2-1; a weak D match, TRBD2 (5 bases). The CDR3 contains 15 residues. V lost 5 bases and J 5 bases, leaving 16 bases between the germline ends. CDR3 sequence (DNA): TGTGCCAGCAGTCCCCCCCGGGATAAAGACAATGAGCAGTTCTTC. This translates into CASSPPRDKDNEQFF.

In DNA, the CDR3 is TGTGCCAGCAGTCCACCTCCCCAGCCTAACACTGAAGCTTTCTTT. Its translation is CASSPPPQPNTEAFF. The chain couples TRBV28 to TRBJ1-1; no clear D. The CDR3 spans 15 residues. Germline assignment: CDR1 MDHEN and CDR2 SYDVKM. The V and J ends lost 5 bases and 2 bases respectively, with 15 bases between them.

This clonotype was recorded only once. The chain joins TRBV18 to TRBJ2-7, with D tentatively TRBD1 or TRBD2 (6 bases each). This CDR3 has 16 residues. Germline CDR1 KGHSH, CDR2 LQKENI. V lost 1 base to trimming and J lost 4 bases, with 17 bases between them. The CDR3 nucleotides read TGTGCCAGCTCACCACAACTACAGGGAGGAGGGTACGAGCAGTACTTC. This codes for CASSPQLQGGGYEQYF.

This clonotype was counted a few times. This sequence joins TRBV20-1 and TRBJ2-1; D unresolved. The V end lost 0 bases, the J end lost 8 bases, and 5 bases lay between the germline ends. The CDR3 is 11 amino acids. Germline lookup yields CDR1 DFQATT and CDR2 SNEGSKA (reference sequence). CDR3 protein: CSARELDEQFF. DNA for the CDR3: TGCAGTGCTAGAGAACTTGATGAGCAGTTCTTC.

The gene calls are TRBV6-5 and TRBJ2-7; D unclear. Germline V lookup: CDR1 MNHEY, CDR2 SVGAGI. The CDR3 runs to 15 residues. Trimming took off 5 bases at V and 3 bases at J, with 17 bases between the two ends. CDR3 sequence reads: CASSTPAGGHYEQYF. Written as DNA, the CDR3 is TGTGCCAGCAGTACCCCGGCAGGTGGGCACTACGAGCAGTACTTC.

The rearrangement links TRBV7-9 to TRBJ1-2; 8 positions match TRBD1. Losses at the gene ends were 4 bases for V and 5 bases for J; bases not matched to a gene: 6. Germline CDR1 reads SEHNR; CDR2 reads FQNEAQ (reference sequence). The CDR3 is made up of 14 amino acids. DNA for the CDR3: TGTGCCAGCAGCTCGACAGGGGCATCTTATGGCTACACCTTC. The encoded protein is CASSSTGASYGYTF.

There are a few counts of this clonotype. The chain uses TRBV27 and TRBJ1-1; D is perhaps TRBD1 (5 bases). This CDR3 region has 16 residues. Germline CDR1 is MNHEY and CDR2 is SMNVEV (reference sequence). Trimming removed 3 bases from V and 6 bases from J, with 20 bases in between. CDR3 DNA sequence: TGTGCCAGCAGTTTCCTCCCGGGGCAGAGAGCGCCTGAAGCTTTCTTT. It encodes CASSFLPGQRAPEAFF.

The table lists this clonotype with a few counts. V and J are TRBV20-1 and TRBJ1-5; D is perhaps TRBD1 (5 bases). V lost 0 bases to trimming and J lost 8 bases, with 17 bases between them. CDR1 is DFQATT and CDR2 is SNEGSKA in the germline V gene (reference sequence). This CDR3 spans 15 amino acids. CDR3 sequence: CSAREGTDSSEPQHF. CDR3 DNA: TGCAGTGCTAGAGAAGGGACTGACAGCTCTGAGCCCCAGCATTTT.

The genes are TRBV28 and TRBJ2-1; the D is unclear. The V gene lost 5 bases and the J gene lost 2 bases, with 13 bases spanning the gap. The CDR3 loop spans 15 amino acids. Germline V gene lookup returns CDR1 MDHEN and CDR2 SYDVKM. CDR3 bases: TGTGCCAGCAGTGGTGGAACCCGGGCCTACAATGAGCAGTTCTTC. This translates into CASSGGTRAYNEQFF.

V and J are TRBV10-3 and TRBJ2-7; 9 bases map to TRBD2. The CDR3 has 15 amino acids. CDR1 and CDR2 (germline): ENHRY, SYGVKD. J was trimmed by 7 bases and V by 2 bases; bases with no gene match: 9. The CDR3 reads CAISEAGGRYNEQYF. The CDR3 DNA reads as TGTGCCATCAGTGAGGCGGGGGGGCGGTACAATGAGCAGTACTTC.

This rearrangement joins TRBV7-9 to TRBJ2-4, with TRBD1 identical over 9 bases. Germline CDR1 and CDR2: SEHNR and FQNEAQ (reference sequence). The CDR3 runs to 17 residues. Losses at the gene ends were 5 bases for V and 0 bases for J; bases not matched to a gene: 8. The CDR3 here is CASSPQDRGLAKNIQYF. The CDR3, as DNA: TGTGCCAGCAGCCCTCAGGACAGGGGACTAGCCAAAAACATTCAGTACTTC.

V is TRBV12-3 or TRBV12-4 and J is TRBJ1-6; perhaps TRBD1 as D (6 bases). This CDR3 spans 14 amino acids. V was shortened by 3 bases and J by 10 bases, with 13 bases between the two germline ends. The CDR3: CASSLMTGGSPLHF. In DNA form, the CDR3 reads TGTGCCAGCAGTTTGATGACAGGAGGGTCACCCCTCCACTTT.

This clonotype showed up just once. The rearrangement joins TRBV5-4 to TRBJ1-6; TRBD1 agrees at 7 bases. The germline V gene encodes CDR1 SGHNT and CDR2 YYREEE (reference sequence). V lost 2 bases, J lost 7 bases, and 12 bases stayed unmatched. This CDR3 comprises 17 residues. In nucleotides, the CDR3 is TGTGCCAGCAGCTTTCCCGGTGACAGGGCGGTAAATTCACCCCTCCACTTT. It translates to CASSFPGDRAVNSPLHF.

The rearrangement links TRBV6-1 to TRBJ2-7; D gene uncertain. The CDR3 is 14 residues long. Trimming stripped 2 bases from V and 2 bases from J, with 10 bases between. Germline CDR1 and CDR2: MNHNS and SASEGT. CDR3 loop: CASSESPNTYEQYF. The CDR3 DNA reads as TGTGCCAGCAGTGAATCGCCTAATACCTACGAGCAGTACTTC.

The gene calls are TRBV9 and TRBJ1-1; no clear D gene. The CDR3 totals 13 residues. Looked up from germline, CDR1 is SGDLS and CDR2 is YYNGEE. Trimming left V 7 bases short and J 1 base short, with 11 bases between. In DNA form, the CDR3 reads TGTGCCAGCGGAGGACCAGCGAACACTGAAGCTTTCTTT. Protein product: CASGGPANTEAFF.

This clonotype was observed at least ten times. The rearrangement links TRBV9 to TRBJ2-3; no firm D call. Germline V lookup: CDR1 SGDLS, CDR2 YYNGEE. V was clipped by 0 bases and J by 6 bases, with 8 bases between them. This CDR3 comprises 13 residues. CDR3 bases: TGTGCCAGCAGCGTAGGGGTCTCCGATACGCAGTATTTT. Translated: CASSVGVSDTQYF.

The chain has TRBV3-1 and TRBJ1-6; D possibly corresponds to TRBD1 (6 bases). Trimming took off 4 bases at V and 4 bases at J, with 17 bases between the two ends. CDR3 length: 17 amino acids. CDR1 is LGHDT and CDR2 is YNNKEL in the germline V gene (reference sequence). CDR3 loop: CASSRGGGDAYNSPLHF. CDR3 DNA sequence: TGTGCCAGCAGCCGGGGTGGGGGCGACGCATATAATTCACCCCTCCACTTT.

The chain carries TRBV28 and TRBJ1-1; D not certain. Looked up from germline, CDR1 is MDHEN and CDR2 is SYDVKM. Trimming took off 6 bases at V and 0 bases at J, with 20 bases between the two ends. The CDR3 extends over 17 amino acids. In nucleotides, the CDR3 is TGTGCCAGCAGAGGTTCGGTGGGCAGCCGCCTGAACACTGAAGCTTTCTTT. Translated, it gives CASRGSVGSRLNTEAFF.

There are a few counts of this clonotype. The V call is TRBV2, the J call TRBJ2-5; D not certain. Germline V gene sequence: CDR1 SNHLY, CDR2 FYNNEI. Trimming stripped 7 bases from V and 6 bases from J, with 6 bases between. The CDR3 contains 10 residues. CDR3 residues: CASTGQTQYF. The CDR3 bases are TGTGCCAGCACAGGACAGACCCAGTACTTC.

V is TRBV21-1 and J is TRBJ2-5; TRBD2 was called by the table and not checked on the DNA. TRBV21-1 is assigned pseudogene status. The CDR3 is made up of 16 amino acids. CDR3 in DNA: TGTGCCAGCAGCAAAGGTCCAGCGGGGGACCAAGGGACCCAGTACTTC. The encoded protein is CASSKGPAGDQGTQYF.

CDR3 amino acids: CASSPSRQSDTQYF. The CDR3 DNA reads as TGCGCCAGCAGCCCGTCCCGACAGTCAGATACGCAGTATTTT. The chain combines TRBV5-1 with TRBJ2-3; a weak D match, TRBD1 (5 bases). This CDR3 region has 14 residues. Germline-derived CDR1 and CDR2 are SGHRS and YFSETQ. Deletions cut 4 bases from V and 4 bases from J, with 13 bases between.

V usage is TRBV11-2 and J usage is TRBJ2-7; a weak D match, TRBD1 (6 bases). CDR1 and CDR2 from the germline V gene are SGHAT and FQNNGV. This CDR3 spans 12 amino acids. Trimming shortened V by 9 bases and J by 5 bases, and 14 bases separated the two germline ends. CDR3 sequence (DNA): TGTGCCAGTATGGGGGCGCAAAACGAGCAGTACTTC. It specifies CASMGAQNEQYF. Full variable domain (missing parts from reference TRBV11-2 and TRBJ2-7): EAGVAQSPRYKIIEKRQSVAFWCNPISGHATLYWYQQILGQGPKLLIQFQNNGVVDDSQLPKDRFSAERLKGVDSTLKIQPAKLEDSAVYLCASMGAQNEQYFGPGTRLTVT.